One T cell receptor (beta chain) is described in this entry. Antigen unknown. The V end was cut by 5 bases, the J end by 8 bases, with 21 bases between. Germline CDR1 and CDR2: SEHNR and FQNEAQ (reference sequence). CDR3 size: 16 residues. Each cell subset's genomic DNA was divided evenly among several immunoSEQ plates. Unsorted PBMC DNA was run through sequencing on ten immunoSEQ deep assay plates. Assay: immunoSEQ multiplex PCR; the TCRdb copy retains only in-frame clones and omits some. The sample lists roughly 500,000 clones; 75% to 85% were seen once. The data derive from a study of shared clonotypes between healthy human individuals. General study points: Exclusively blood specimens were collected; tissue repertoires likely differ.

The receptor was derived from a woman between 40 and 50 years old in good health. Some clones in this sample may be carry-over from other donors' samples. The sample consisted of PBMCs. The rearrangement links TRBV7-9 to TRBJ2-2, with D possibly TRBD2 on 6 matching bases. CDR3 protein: CASSTWRGNLIGELFF. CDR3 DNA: TGTGCCAGCAGCACATGGCGGGGAAATCTCATAGGGGAGCTGTTTTTT.